Following are 21 T cell receptor beta chains from one sample sequenced in a study of blood T cell repertoires in COVID-19. Profiling relied on immunoSEQ multiplex PCR, and the TCRdb table lists in-frame clones only, not all of them. The sample lists tens of thousands of clones, 85% to 90% occurring once. The source material was peripheral blood. The receptor source for this set is a human donor in a cohort sampled during active COVID-19.

The rearrangement joins TRBV4-1 to TRBJ2-5, with a tentative D call TRBD2 (5 bases). The CDR3 totals 15 residues. The V gene's germline CDR1 is MGHRA and CDR2 YSYEKL. With 4 bases removed from V and 4 bases from J, the gap between germline ends came to 16 bases. In nucleotides, the CDR3 is TGCGCCAGCAGCCCGAGGGCAAGGGCCGGAGAGACCCAGTACTTC. Its translation is CASSPRARAGETQYF.

Only a few counts were recorded for this clone. The chain is built from TRBV19 and TRBJ2-7; D gene uncertain. Germline V gene sequence: CDR1 LNHDA, CDR2 SQIVND (reference sequence). This CDR3 is built from 14 residues. The V gene lost 3 bases and the J gene lost 4 bases, with 13 bases spanning the gap. The CDR3 region has the DNA TGTGCCAGTAGTATGAGTCGGCAGGCGTACGAGCAGTACTTC. Translated, it gives CASSMSRQAYEQYF.

This chain connects TRBV6-4 to TRBJ2-6; 7 bases are shared with TRBD2. Germline V CDR1 and CDR2: MRHNA, SNTAGT. V was clipped by 9 bases and J by 2 bases; unmatched bases: 10. The CDR3 is 16 amino acids. The CDR3 is CASGGEGPAGANVLTF. The CDR3 DNA sequence: TGTGCCAGTGGGGGGGAGGGCCCCGCTGGGGCCAACGTCCTGACTTTC.

The chain links TRBV7-9 to TRBJ2-3; 12 bases are a match to TRBD1. Germline V CDR1 and CDR2: SEHNR, FQNEAQ (reference sequence). V lost 5 bases, J lost 4 bases, and 4 bases stayed unmatched. The CDR3 is 15 amino acids. The CDR3: CASSPGTGGPDTQYF. Here the CDR3 DNA reads TGTGCCAGCAGCCCCGGGACAGGGGGCCCAGATACGCAGTATTTT.

The chain has TRBV5-6 and TRBJ1-1; TRBD1 is a possible D gene (5 bases). This CDR3 comprises 15 residues. Germline V gives CDR1 SGHDT, CDR2 YYEEEE. The V end lost 4 bases, the J end lost 1 base, and 14 bases lay between the germline ends. The CDR3 DNA sequence: TGTGCCAGCAGCACCCCCAGGAGGGGGAACACTGAAGCTTTCTTT. Protein: CASSTPRRGNTEAFF.

The chain uses TRBV6-6 and TRBJ1-1, with D hard to call. CDR3 length: 15 amino acids. From germline, CDR1 is MNHNY and CDR2 SVGAGI (reference sequence). The V end lost 6 bases, the J end lost 0 bases, and 14 bases lay between the germline ends. Written as DNA, the CDR3 is TGTGCCAGCAGAGACCACGGGGTAGTGAACACTGAAGCTTTCTTT. Encoded protein: CASRDHGVVNTEAFF.

In this sample, this clone turned up once. J is TRBJ2-1 and V is TRBV28; TRBD2 aligns across 10 bases. Germline V gene lookup returns CDR1 MDHEN and CDR2 SYDVKM. The trim removed 3 bases at V and 8 bases at J, leaving 7 bases unmatched. This CDR3 is built from 15 residues. The CDR3 coding sequence is TGTGCCAGCAGTTTCGGAATAGCGGGGGGAGATGAGCAGTTCTTC. This sequence encodes CASSFGIAGGDEQFF.

The chain links TRBV5-1 to TRBJ2-2; D unclear. Germline CDR1 is SGHRS and CDR2 is YFSETQ. Deletions cut 3 bases from V and 7 bases from J, with 16 bases between. The CDR3 covers 15 residues. The CDR3 is CASSSIISSNGELFF. DNA for the CDR3: TGCGCCAGCAGCTCTATAATTAGTTCTAACGGGGAGCTGTTTTTT.

The chain carries TRBV18 and TRBJ1-1, with D maybe TRBD1 (5 bases). Germline-derived CDR1 and CDR2 are KGHSH and LQKENI. Trimming left V 3 bases short and J 3 bases short, with 14 bases between. The CDR3 runs to 15 residues. CDR3 protein: CASSPQRGGDTEAFF. The CDR3 DNA is TGTGCCAGCTCACCTCAACGGGGGGGGGACACTGAAGCTTTCTTT. Filled out from reference TRBV18 and TRBJ1-1, the complete variable domain reads NAGVMQNPRHLVRRRGQEARLRCSPMKGHSHVYWYRQLPEEGLKFMVYLQKENIIDESGMPKERFSAEFPKEGPSILRIQQVVRGDSAAYFCASSPQRGGDTEAFFGQGTRLTVV.

This clone has only one observation. This rearrangement joins TRBV7-6 to TRBJ2-1, with D maybe TRBD2 (6 bases). Trimming pared 5 bases from V and 0 bases from J, leaving 14 bases between. Germline V gene sequence: CDR1 SGHVS, CDR2 FNYEAQ. This CDR3 spans 16 amino acids. The CDR3 DNA reads as TGTGCCAGCAGCCTTTCCTTCGGGGGCTCCTACAATGAGCAGTTCTTC. This codes for CASSLSFGGSYNEQFF. The full variable domain, completed using reference TRBV7-6 and TRBJ2-1, is GAGVSQSPRYKVTKRGQDVALRCDPISGHVSLYWYRQALGQGPEFLTYFNYEAQQDKSGLPNDRFSAERPEGSISTLTIQRTEQRDSAMYRCASSLSFGGSYNEQFFGPGTRLTVL.

V and J are TRBV12-3 or TRBV12-4 and TRBJ1-5; 7 bases are shared with TRBD1. With V trimmed by 6 bases and J by 12 bases, 11 bases remained unmatched. The CDR3 totals 13 residues. The DNA of the CDR3 is TGTGCCAGCAGCCGCAAGGGGGCGGCGGTCCAGCATTTT. It specifies CASSRKGAAVQHF.

The chain uses TRBV23-1 and TRBJ2-7; 7 bases align to TRBD2. TRBV23-1 carries the ORF label, with uncertain function. The ends lost 0 bases at V and 1 base at J; junction bases unmatched: 18. CDR3 length equals 20 residues. CDR3 region: CASSQSGGTQIDRRSYEQYF. The DNA of the CDR3 is TGCGCCAGCAGTCAATCGGGAGGGACTCAGATCGATAGAAGATCCTACGAGCAGTACTTC.

The chain has TRBV15 and TRBJ1-5; 8 bases align to TRBD1. Germline V CDR1 and CDR2: LNHNV, YYDKDF (reference sequence). V lost 3 bases and J lost 9; bases outside the gene matches: 13. The CDR3 spans 16 residues. CDR3 sequence reads: CATSRIGTGSPPPQHF. The DNA of the CDR3 is TGTGCCACCAGCAGGATAGGGACAGGCAGTCCACCGCCCCAGCATTTT.

This chain connects TRBV5-1 to TRBJ2-5; weak D call: TRBD1 (6 bases). The V end was cut by 6 bases, the J end by 2 bases, with 20 bases between. The CDR3 sequence is 16 residues long. Germline CDR1 SGHRS, CDR2 YFSETQ. This CDR3 is CASKRGAAGAQETQYF. The CDR3 coding sequence is TGCGCCAGCAAACGAGGGGCGGCAGGGGCTCAAGAGACCCAGTACTTC.

The chain links TRBV5-1 to TRBJ2-7, with D maybe TRBD2 (6 bases). From germline, CDR1 is SGHRS and CDR2 YFSETQ. The CDR3 runs to 15 residues. V lost 0 bases and J 2 bases, leaving 12 bases between the germline ends. CDR3 DNA sequence: TGCGCCAGCAGCTTGGGGGCGGGATCAACCTACGAGCAGTACTTC. This sequence encodes CASSLGAGSTYEQYF.

In this sample, this clone turned up once. The chain is built from TRBV5-4 and TRBJ2-4; TRBD2 is a possible D gene (5 bases). Germline V lookup: CDR1 SGHNT, CDR2 YYREEE (reference sequence). This CDR3 has 14 residues. V was trimmed by 1 base and J by 6 bases, leaving 11 bases between them. The CDR3 bases are TGTGCCAGCAGCTTGAAGACAAGCGGAAACATTCAGTACTTC. Protein product: CASSLKTSGNIQYF. Based on the CDR3 plus reference TRBV5-4 and TRBJ2-4, the full variable domain is ETGVTQSPTHLIKTRGQQVTLRCSSQSGHNTVSWYQQALGQGPQFIFQYYREEENGRGNFPPRFSGLQFPNYSSELNVNALELDDSALYLCASSLKTSGNIQYFGAGTRLSVL.

The rearrangement joins TRBV5-1 to TRBJ1-6; D is unclear. Germline-derived CDR1 and CDR2 are SGHRS and YFSETQ. The CDR3 has 12 amino acids. V dropped 0 bases and J dropped 10 bases, with 5 bases sitting between them. The CDR3 DNA reads as TGCGCCAGCAGCTTGGGGAGGTCACCCCTCCACTTT. It translates to CASSLGRSPLHF.

This clone was detected only once. The chain has TRBV5-1 and TRBJ2-1, with D maybe TRBD1 (5 bases). This CDR3 comprises 20 residues. Germline CDR1 SGHRS, CDR2 YFSETQ. Trimming cost V 4 bases and J 0 bases, with 26 bases left between them. The CDR3 nucleotides read TGCGCCAGCAGCGCCACGCCCCTGGGCACAGGACCGAGCTCCTACAATGAGCAGTTCTTC. Protein product: CASSATPLGTGPSSYNEQFF.

CDR3 in amino acids: CASSDLGQGLRPQHF. CDR3 nucleotides: TGTGCCAGCAGTGATTTGGGACAGGGGCTGCGGCCCCAGCATTTT. V and J are TRBV6-1 and TRBJ1-5, with 10 bases matching TRBD1. Germline CDR1 reads MNHNS; CDR2 reads SASEGT. CDR3 size: 15 residues. The junction had 8 bases not matched to a gene; V was cut back by 3 bases and J by 9 bases.

This clone was picked up a small number of times. J is TRBJ1-2 and V is TRBV2, with a possible D match to TRBD1 (6 bases). V was clipped by 0 bases and J by 7 bases, with 18 bases between them. CDR1 SNHLY and CDR2 FYNNEI come from the germline V gene. The CDR3 is made up of 16 amino acids. The CDR3 DNA is TGTGCCAGCAGTGAAGCGCTTAAGAGGGGGAAGAGTGGCTACACCTTC. Its translation: CASSEALKRGKSGYTF.

The CDR3 sequence: CASSSSRFRDPHEQYF. In DNA form, the CDR3 reads TGTGCCAGCAGCTCCTCACGGTTCAGGGATCCCCACGAGCAGTACTTC. The chain uses TRBV7-9 and TRBJ2-7; D is perhaps TRBD1 (5 bases). This CDR3 has 16 residues. CDR1 SEHNR and CDR2 FQNEAQ come from the germline V gene (reference sequence). V dropped 4 bases and J dropped 5 bases, with 21 bases sitting between them.